The source of this T cell receptor (beta chain) is a study of cytomegalovirus exposure and HLA in healthy donors. Germline-derived CDR1 and CDR2 are SGHKS and YYEKEE (reference sequence). The CDR3 runs to 15 residues. V was cut by 0 bases and J by 0 bases, with 4 bases left in between. This clone has a handful of counts. The PCR used 60 Vbeta and 13 Jbeta primers. Repertoires were generated with immunoSEQ multiplex PCR, while TCRdb's copy carries only in-frame clones and drops some. Found here are roughly 150,000 clones, over 60% of them singletons; the top ten hold about 3%. The chain has TRBV5-5 and TRBJ2-6; D is unresolved. The source material was PBMCs. This receptor was taken from a male donor in good health and CMV-seronegative. CDR3 bases: TGTGCCAGCAGCTTGGTCAGCTCTGGGGCCAACGTCCTGACTTTC. It is translated as CASSLVSSGANVLTF.